This T cell receptor (beta chain) originates from a study of blood T cell repertoires in COVID-19. Whole-study context: The United States, Italy and Spain provided the acute and convalescent COVID-19 samples. PBMCs, B-cell-depleted T cells, or T cells provided the cDNA or gDNA that made up the material.

Per the original methods: Quantification of nucleated cells was approximated via reference gene primer amplification. Measured with immunoSEQ multiplex PCR; TCRdb has only the in-frame clones, and not every one. That table supplies the V and J calls and clone size; D and trimming were determined from the DNA. The sample gives about 200,000 clones, about 90% of which show up once; 1.5% is in the top ten. The CDR3 runs 15 residues. V was pared by 4 bases and J by 6 bases, with 7 bases of the junction left unmatched. The germline V gene has CDR1 SEHNR and CDR2 FQNEAQ (reference sequence). Sample: peripheral blood. The V gene is TRBV7-9, the J gene TRBJ2-5, with TRBD2 matching 11 bases. The clonotype was recovered from a man aged 18 to 30 with active or convalescent COVID-19. CDR3 DNA sequence: TGTGCCAGCAGCTCCGTTAGCGGGAGGGGAAAGACCCAGTACTTC. Its translation is CASSSVSGRGKTQYF.